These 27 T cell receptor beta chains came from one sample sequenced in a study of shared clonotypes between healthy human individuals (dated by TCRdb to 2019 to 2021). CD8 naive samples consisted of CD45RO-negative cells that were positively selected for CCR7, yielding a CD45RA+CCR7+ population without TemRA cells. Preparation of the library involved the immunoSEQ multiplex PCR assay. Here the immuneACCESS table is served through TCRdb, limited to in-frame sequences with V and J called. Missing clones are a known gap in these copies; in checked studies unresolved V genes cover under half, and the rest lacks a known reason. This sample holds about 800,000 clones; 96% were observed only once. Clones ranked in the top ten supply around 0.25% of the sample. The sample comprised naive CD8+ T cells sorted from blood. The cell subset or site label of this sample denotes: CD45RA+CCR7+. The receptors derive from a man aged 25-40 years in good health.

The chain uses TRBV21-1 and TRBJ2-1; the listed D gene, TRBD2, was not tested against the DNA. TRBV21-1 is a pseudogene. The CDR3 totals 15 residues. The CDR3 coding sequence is TGTGCCAGCAGCCCCTTAAGGGCTAGTAGCGATGAGCAGTTCTTC. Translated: CASSPLRASSDEQFF.

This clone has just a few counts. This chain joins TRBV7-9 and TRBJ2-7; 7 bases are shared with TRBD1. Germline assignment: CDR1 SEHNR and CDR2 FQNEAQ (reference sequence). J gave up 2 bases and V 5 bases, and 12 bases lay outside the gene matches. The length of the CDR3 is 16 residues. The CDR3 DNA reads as TGTGCCAGCAGCACCTCGCCGGGACAGCCCACCTACGAGCAGTACTTC. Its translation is CASSTSPGQPTYEQYF.

The CDR3 sequence is CASSSLAGWDTGELFF. Here the CDR3 DNA reads TGTGCCAGCAGCTCGCTTGCGGGATGGGACACCGGGGAGCTGTTTTTT. V and J are TRBV7-9 and TRBJ2-2, with D maybe TRBD2 (6 bases). The V gene lost 4 bases and the J gene lost 3 bases, with 15 bases spanning the gap. The CDR3 consists of 16 residues. Germline V gives CDR1 SEHNR, CDR2 FQNEAQ (reference sequence).

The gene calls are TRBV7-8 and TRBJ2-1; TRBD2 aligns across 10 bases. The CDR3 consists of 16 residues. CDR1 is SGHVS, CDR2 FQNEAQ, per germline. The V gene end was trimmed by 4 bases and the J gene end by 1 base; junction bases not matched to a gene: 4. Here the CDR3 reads CASSSWTSGSYNEQFF. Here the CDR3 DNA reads TGTGCCAGCAGCTCTTGGACTAGCGGTTCCTACAATGAGCAGTTCTTC.

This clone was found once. The CDR3 loop reads CSVGVLTVRSYEQYF. CDR3 bases: TGCAGCGTTGGGGTTTTGACAGTAAGGTCCTACGAGCAGTACTTC. This rearrangement joins TRBV29-1 to TRBJ2-7; D is possibly TRBD1 (5 bases). The CDR3 spans 15 residues. CDR1 and CDR2 (germline): SQVTM, ANQGSEA. V was clipped by 4 bases and J by 1 base, with 17 bases between them.

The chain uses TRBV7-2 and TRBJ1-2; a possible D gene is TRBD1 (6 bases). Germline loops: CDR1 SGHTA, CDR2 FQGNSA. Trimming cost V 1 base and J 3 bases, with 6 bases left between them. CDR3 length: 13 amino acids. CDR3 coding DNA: TGTGCCAGCAGCTTAGACAGGGACTATGGCTACACCTTC. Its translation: CASSLDRDYGYTF.

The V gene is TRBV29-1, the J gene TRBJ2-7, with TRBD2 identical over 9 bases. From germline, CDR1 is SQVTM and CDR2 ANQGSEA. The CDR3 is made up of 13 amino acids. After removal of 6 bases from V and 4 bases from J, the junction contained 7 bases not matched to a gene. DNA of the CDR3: TGCAGCGTCGCGACTAGCGGAGTTTACGAGCAGTACTTC. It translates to CSVATSGVYEQYF.

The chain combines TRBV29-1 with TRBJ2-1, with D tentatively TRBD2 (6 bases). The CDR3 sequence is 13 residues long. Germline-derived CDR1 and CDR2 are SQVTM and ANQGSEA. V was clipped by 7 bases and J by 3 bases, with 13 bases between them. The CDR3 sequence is CSAGGVDYNEQFF. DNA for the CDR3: TGCAGCGCTGGAGGGGTGGACTACAATGAGCAGTTCTTC.

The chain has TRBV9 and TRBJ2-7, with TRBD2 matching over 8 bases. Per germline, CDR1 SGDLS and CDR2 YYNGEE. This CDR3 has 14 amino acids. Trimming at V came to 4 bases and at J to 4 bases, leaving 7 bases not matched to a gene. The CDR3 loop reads CASSLGGGSYEQYF. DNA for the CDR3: TGTGCCAGCAGCTTAGGCGGGGGGTCGTACGAGCAGTACTTC.

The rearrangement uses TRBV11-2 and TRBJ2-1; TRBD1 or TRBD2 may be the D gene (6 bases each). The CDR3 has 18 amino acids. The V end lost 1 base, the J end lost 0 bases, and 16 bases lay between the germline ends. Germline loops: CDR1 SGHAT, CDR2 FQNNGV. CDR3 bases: TGTGCCAGCAGCTTAGGGGGGGCTAACCCCCACTCCTACAATGAGCAGTTCTTC. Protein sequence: CASSLGGANPHSYNEQFF.

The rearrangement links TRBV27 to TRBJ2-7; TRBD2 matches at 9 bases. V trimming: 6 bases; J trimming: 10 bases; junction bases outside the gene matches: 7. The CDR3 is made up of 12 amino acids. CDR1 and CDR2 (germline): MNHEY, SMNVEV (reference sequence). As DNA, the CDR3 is TGTGCCAGCAGGTCGACTAGCGGAAGCCAGTACTTC. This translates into CASRSTSGSQYF.

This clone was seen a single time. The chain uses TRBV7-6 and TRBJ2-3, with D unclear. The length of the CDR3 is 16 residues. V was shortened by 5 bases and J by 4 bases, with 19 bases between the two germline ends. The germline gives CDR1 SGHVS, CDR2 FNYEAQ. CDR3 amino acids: CASSPRPGPAADTQYF. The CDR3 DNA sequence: TGTGCCAGCAGCCCCCGGCCCGGCCCCGCCGCAGATACGCAGTATTTT.

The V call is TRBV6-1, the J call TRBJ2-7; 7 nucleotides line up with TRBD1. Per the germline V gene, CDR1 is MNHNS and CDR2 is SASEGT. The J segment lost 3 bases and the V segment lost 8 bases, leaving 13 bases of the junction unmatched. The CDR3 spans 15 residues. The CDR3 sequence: CASGSPDRAIYEQYF. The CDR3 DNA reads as TGTGCCAGCGGCTCCCCCGACAGGGCTATCTACGAGCAGTACTTC.

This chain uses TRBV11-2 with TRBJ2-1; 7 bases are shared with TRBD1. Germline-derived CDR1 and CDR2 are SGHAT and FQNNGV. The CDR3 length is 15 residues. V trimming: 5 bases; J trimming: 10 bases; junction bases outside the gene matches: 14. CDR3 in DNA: TGTGCCAGCAGCCGACAGGGTATGAGTTCTTTGGAGCAGTTCTTC. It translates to CASSRQGMSSLEQFF.

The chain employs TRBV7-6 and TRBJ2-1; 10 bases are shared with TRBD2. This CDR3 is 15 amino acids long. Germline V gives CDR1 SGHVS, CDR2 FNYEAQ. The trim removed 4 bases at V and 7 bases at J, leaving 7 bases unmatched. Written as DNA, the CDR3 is TGTGCCAGCAGCTCTGGGCTAGCGGGAGTTAATGAGCAGTTCTTC. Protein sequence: CASSSGLAGVNEQFF.

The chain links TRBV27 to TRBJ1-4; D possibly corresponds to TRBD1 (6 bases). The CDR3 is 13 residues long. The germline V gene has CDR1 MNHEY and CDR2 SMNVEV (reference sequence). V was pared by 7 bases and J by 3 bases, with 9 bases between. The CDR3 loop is CASTGQANEKLFF. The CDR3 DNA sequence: TGTGCCAGCACGGGACAAGCTAATGAAAAACTGTTTTTT.

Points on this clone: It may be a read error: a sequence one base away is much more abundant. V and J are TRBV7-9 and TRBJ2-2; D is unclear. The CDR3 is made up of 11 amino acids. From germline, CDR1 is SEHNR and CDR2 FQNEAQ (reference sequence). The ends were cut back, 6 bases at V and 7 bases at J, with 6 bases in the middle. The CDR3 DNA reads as TGTGCCAGCAGGCCGGGCGGGGAGCTGTTTTTT. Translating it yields CASRPGGELFF.

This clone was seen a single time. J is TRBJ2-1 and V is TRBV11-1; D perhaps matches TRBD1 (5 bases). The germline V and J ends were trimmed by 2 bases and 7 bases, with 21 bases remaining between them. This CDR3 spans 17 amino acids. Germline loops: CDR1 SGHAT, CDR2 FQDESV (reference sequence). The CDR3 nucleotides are TGTGCCAGCAGCTTATTCCCCTCAGGGCGGCGTGCGAATGAGCAGTTCTTC. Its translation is CASSLFPSGRRANEQFF.

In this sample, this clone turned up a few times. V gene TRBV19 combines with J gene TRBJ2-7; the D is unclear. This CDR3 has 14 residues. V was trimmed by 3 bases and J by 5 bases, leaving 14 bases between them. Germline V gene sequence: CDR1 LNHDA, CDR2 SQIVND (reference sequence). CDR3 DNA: TGTGCCAGTAGTATGAGTTCGGCCTTTGACGAGCAGTACTTC. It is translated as CASSMSSAFDEQYF.

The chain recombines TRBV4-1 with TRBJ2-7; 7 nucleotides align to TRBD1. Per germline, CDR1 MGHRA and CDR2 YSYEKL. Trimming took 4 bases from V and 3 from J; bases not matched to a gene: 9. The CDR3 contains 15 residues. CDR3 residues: CASSPLLGGLYEQYF. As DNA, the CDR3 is TGCGCCAGCAGCCCCCTATTAGGGGGCCTCTACGAGCAGTACTTC.

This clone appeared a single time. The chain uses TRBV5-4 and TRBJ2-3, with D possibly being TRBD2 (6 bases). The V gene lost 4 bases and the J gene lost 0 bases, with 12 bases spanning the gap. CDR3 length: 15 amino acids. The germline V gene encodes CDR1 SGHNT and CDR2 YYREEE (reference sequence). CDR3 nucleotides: TGTGCCAGCAGCCCCCCGGGGGAAAGCACAGATACGCAGTATTTT. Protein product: CASSPPGESTDTQYF.

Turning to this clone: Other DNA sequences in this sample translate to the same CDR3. The CDR3 nucleotides read TGTGCCAGCAGCTCGGAGCGGGAAGGCTACAATGAGCAGTTCTTC. Amino acid sequence: CASSSEREGYNEQFF. The chain joins TRBV11-3 to TRBJ2-1; TRBD2 matches 7 bases. V gave up 4 bases and J gave up 3 bases; unmatched junction bases: 6. The CDR3 runs 15 residues. The germline V gene has CDR1 SGHNT and CDR2 YENEEA.

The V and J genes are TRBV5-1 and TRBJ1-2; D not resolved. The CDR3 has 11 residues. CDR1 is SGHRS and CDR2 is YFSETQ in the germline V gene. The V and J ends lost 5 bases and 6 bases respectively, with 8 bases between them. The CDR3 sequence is CASRSDDGYTF. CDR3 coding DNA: TGCGCCAGCAGGTCAGATGATGGCTACACCTTC. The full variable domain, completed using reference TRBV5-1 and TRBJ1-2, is KAGVTQTPRYLIKTRGQQVTLSCSPISGHRSVSWYQQTPGQGLQFLFEYFSETQRNKGNFPGRFSGRQFSNSRSEMNVSTLELGDSALYLCASRSDDGYTFGSGTRLTVV.

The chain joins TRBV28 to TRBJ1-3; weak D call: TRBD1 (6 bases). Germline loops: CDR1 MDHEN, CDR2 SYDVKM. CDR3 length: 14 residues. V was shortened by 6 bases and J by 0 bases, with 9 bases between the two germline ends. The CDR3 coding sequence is TGTGCCAGCAGAACAGGGCGCTCTGGAAACACCATATATTTT. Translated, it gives CASRTGRSGNTIYF.

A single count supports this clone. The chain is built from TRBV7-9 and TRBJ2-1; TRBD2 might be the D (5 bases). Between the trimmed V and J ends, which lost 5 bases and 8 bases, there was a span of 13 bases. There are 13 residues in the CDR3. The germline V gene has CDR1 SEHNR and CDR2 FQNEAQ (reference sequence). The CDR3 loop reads CASSPSLQYEQFF. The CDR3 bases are TGTGCCAGCAGCCCTAGCTTACAGTATGAGCAGTTCTTC.

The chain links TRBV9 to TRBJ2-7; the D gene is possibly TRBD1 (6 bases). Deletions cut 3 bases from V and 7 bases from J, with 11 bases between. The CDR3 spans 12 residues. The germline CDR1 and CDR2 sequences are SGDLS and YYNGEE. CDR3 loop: CASSAGDGEQYF. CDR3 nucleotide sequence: TGTGCCAGCAGCGCAGGGGACGGGGAGCAGTACTTC. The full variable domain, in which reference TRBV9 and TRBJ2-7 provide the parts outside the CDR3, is DSGVTQTPKHLITATGQRVTLRCSPRSGDLSVYWYQQSLDQGLQFLIQYYNGEERAKGNILERFSAQQFPDLHSELNLSSLELGDSALYFCASSAGDGEQYFGPGTRLTVT.

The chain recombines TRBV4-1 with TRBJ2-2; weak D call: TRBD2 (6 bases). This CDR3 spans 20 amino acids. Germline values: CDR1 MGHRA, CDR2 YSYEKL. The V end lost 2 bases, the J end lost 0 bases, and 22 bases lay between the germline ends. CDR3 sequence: CASSQTNLGGAESNTGELFF. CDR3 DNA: TGCGCCAGCAGCCAAACGAACCTGGGCGGGGCAGAATCGAACACCGGGGAGCTGTTTTTT.